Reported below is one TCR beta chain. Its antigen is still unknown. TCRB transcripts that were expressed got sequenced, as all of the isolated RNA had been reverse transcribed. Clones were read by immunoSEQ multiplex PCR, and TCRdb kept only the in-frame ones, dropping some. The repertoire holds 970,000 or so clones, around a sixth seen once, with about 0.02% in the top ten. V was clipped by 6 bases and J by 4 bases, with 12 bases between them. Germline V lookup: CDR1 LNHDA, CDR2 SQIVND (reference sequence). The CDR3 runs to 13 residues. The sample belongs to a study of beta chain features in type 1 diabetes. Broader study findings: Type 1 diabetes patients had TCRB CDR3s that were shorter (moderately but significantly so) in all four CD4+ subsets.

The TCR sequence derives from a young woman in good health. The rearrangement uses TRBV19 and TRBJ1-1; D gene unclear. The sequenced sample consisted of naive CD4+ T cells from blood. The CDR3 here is CASRKDAGTEAFF. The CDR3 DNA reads TGTGCCAGTAGGAAGGACGCCGGCACTGAAGCTTTCTTT.